The 20 T cell receptor beta chains reported below all come from one sample, sequenced in a study of PD-1 blockade in classical Hodgkin lymphoma. Each of the patients experienced relapse following autologous stem cell transplantation, and their brentuximab vedotin exposure differed. TCRdb's copy holds only in-frame clones and misses some; the assay was immunoSEQ multiplex PCR. In the table there are 60,000 to 75,000 clones, about 92% of which are singletons. The source was peripheral blood mononuclear cells (PBMCs), collected at baseline. The source of these receptors is a human donor with classical Hodgkin lymphoma.

The V and J genes are TRBV18 and TRBJ2-5; 8 positions match TRBD1. Germline lookup yields CDR1 KGHSH and CDR2 LQKENI. The V and J ends lost 6 bases and 7 bases, in that order; junction bases with no gene match: 7. The CDR3 sequence is 13 residues long. CDR3 loop: CASSGSDRGTQYF. In DNA, the CDR3 is TGTGCCAGCTCGGGCAGCGACAGGGGGACCCAGTACTTC.

The chain couples TRBV18 to TRBJ2-7; TRBD1 agrees at 8 bases. This CDR3 has 14 residues. The V gene's germline CDR1 is KGHSH and CDR2 LQKENI. With V trimmed by 6 bases and J by 6 bases, 10 bases remained unmatched. The CDR3 nucleotides read TGTGCCAGCTCCCCGAACGGACAGGGCTCCGAGCAGTACTTC. Protein product: CASSPNGQGSEQYF.

J is TRBJ1-2 and V is TRBV6-1, with a possible D match to TRBD1 (6 bases). CDR3 length: 11 residues. CDR1 MNHNS and CDR2 SASEGT come from the germline V gene. V was pared by 10 bases and J by 8 bases, with 14 bases between. CDR3 in DNA: TGTGCCACCGCAGGGGTGGGAGGCTACACCTTC. Translation: CATAGVGGYTF.

The rearrangement links TRBV28 to TRBJ2-2; no reliable D call. The germline gives CDR1 MDHEN, CDR2 SYDVKM. Trimming stripped 3 bases from V and 1 base from J, with 6 bases between. The CDR3 extends over 14 amino acids. CDR3 loop: CASSLVLNTGELFF. CDR3 bases: TGTGCCAGCAGTTTGGTGCTGAACACCGGGGAGCTGTTTTTT.

The CDR3 DNA reads as TGTGCCAGCAGAAAGGGACAGGGGGATCAGCCCCAGCATTTT. It specifies CASRKGQGDQPQHF. The chain recombines TRBV6-5 with TRBJ1-5; the match to TRBD1 covers 11 bases. CDR1 MNHEY and CDR2 SVGAGI come from the germline V gene. The length of the CDR3 is 14 residues. Unmatched junction bases numbered 3, after V lost 6 bases and J lost 5 bases.

The V gene is TRBV27, the J gene TRBJ2-3; 8 bases map to TRBD1. The length of the CDR3 is 17 residues. CDR1 and CDR2 from the germline V gene are MNHEY and SMNVEV (reference sequence). J gave up 4 bases and V 1 base, and 10 bases lay outside the gene matches. CDR3 coding DNA: TGTGCCAGCAGTTTATTTCAGGGGGCGAAGCTCGCAGATACGCAGTATTTT. Amino acid sequence: CASSLFQGAKLADTQYF.

V and J are TRBV6-1 and TRBJ2-7; maybe TRBD1 (6 bases). Trimming took 0 bases from V and 4 from J, leaving 13 bases between them. The V gene's germline CDR1 is MNHNS and CDR2 SASEGT. CDR3 size: 15 residues. For the CDR3, the DNA is TGTGCCAGCAGTGAAGCAACAGGGAGCAGGTACGAGCAGTACTTC. As protein: CASSEATGSRYEQYF.

The rearrangement links TRBV28 to TRBJ1-4, with no clear D. This CDR3 has 11 residues. Germline CDR1 reads MDHEN; CDR2 reads SYDVKM. The germline V and J ends were trimmed by 3 bases and 8 bases, with 4 bases remaining between them. The CDR3 bases are TGTGCCAGCAGTTTGACCGAAAAACTGTTTTTT. This translates into CASSLTEKLFF.

The gene calls are TRBV10-3 and TRBJ1-5, with 9 bases that match TRBD1. CDR3 length equals 18 residues. After removal of 3 bases from V and 4 bases from J, the junction contained 13 bases not matched to a gene. The germline CDR1 and CDR2 sequences are ENHRY and SYGVKD. CDR3 DNA: TGTGCCATCAGTGATGTCTCGAAGGAGGGACAGGGAAATCAGCCCCAGCATTTT. Its protein is CAISDVSKEGQGNQPQHF.

In this sample, this clone turned up a few times. The chain has TRBV28 and TRBJ2-7, with D possibly matching TRBD2 (6 bases). Germline V lookup: CDR1 MDHEN, CDR2 SYDVKM. The CDR3 has 14 residues. V was shortened by 10 bases and J by 2 bases, with 18 bases between the two germline ends. CDR3 DNA sequence: TGTGCCAACTTAACGGGAGATGTAGCCTACGAGCAGTACTTC. This codes for CANLTGDVAYEQYF.

The J gene is TRBJ2-5, the V gene TRBV27, with TRBD2 matching over 12 bases. J was trimmed by 2 bases and V by 5 bases; bases with no gene match: 6. The CDR3 totals 16 residues. CDR1 MNHEY and CDR2 SMNVEV come from the germline V gene (reference sequence). The DNA of the CDR3 is TGTGCCAGCAGTCAACCGGGACTAGCGGGTCAAGAGACCCAGTACTTC. Protein sequence: CASSQPGLAGQETQYF.

The genes are TRBV5-6 and TRBJ2-5; D is possibly TRBD1 (5 bases). Deletions cut 4 bases from V and 2 bases from J, with 12 bases between. The CDR3 loop spans 14 amino acids. The germline V gene has CDR1 SGHDT and CDR2 YYEEEE. The CDR3 loop is CASSPPQGQETQYF. The CDR3, as DNA: TGTGCCAGCAGCCCGCCCCAGGGACAAGAGACCCAGTACTTC.

This clone was recorded only once. The chain is built from TRBV4-1 and TRBJ2-3; no clear D. CDR1 is MGHRA, CDR2 YSYEKL, per germline. CDR3 size: 16 residues. With 0 bases removed from V and 3 bases from J, the gap between germline ends came to 13 bases. The CDR3 DNA reads as TGCGCCAGCAGCCAAGAAATCCCCCAGGTTACAGATACGCAGTATTTT. It yields the protein CASSQEIPQVTDTQYF.

The CDR3 region is CASSFRAGGFEQFF. The CDR3 DNA reads TGTGCCAGCAGTTTTCGCGCAGGGGGCTTTGAGCAGTTCTTC. The chain carries TRBV6-5 and TRBJ2-1, with TRBD1 identical over 8 bases. V dropped 4 bases and J dropped 9; count of bases not matched to a gene: 8. This CDR3 has 14 residues. From germline, CDR1 is MNHEY and CDR2 SVGAGI.

The chain joins TRBV2 to TRBJ2-3, with TRBD1 matching over 7 bases. V shed 0 bases and J 2 bases; nucleotides not matched to a gene: 20. Germline V gene sequence: CDR1 SNHLY, CDR2 FYNNEI. The CDR3 has 21 residues. The CDR3 coding sequence is TGTGCCAGCAGTGAAGCTGTCCGACAGGGTAAGGTCGGGACCGTCACAGATACGCAGTATTTT. Protein: CASSEAVRQGKVGTVTDTQYF.

This chain connects TRBV6-1 to TRBJ2-7, with D perhaps TRBD2 (6 bases). Germline CDR1 reads MNHNS; CDR2 reads SASEGT. The V gene lost 11 bases and the J gene lost 3 bases, with 17 bases spanning the gap. CDR3 size: 13 residues. CDR3 sequence (DNA): TGTGCCGCGGGGACCCCGGGCCTCTACGAGCAGTACTTC. This sequence encodes CAAGTPGLYEQYF.

The V call is TRBV6-1, the J call TRBJ2-2; the D gene could be TRBD1 or TRBD2 (6 bases each). The CDR3 loop spans 15 amino acids. With 10 bases removed from V and 5 bases from J, the gap between germline ends came to 20 bases. Germline V lookup: CDR1 MNHNS, CDR2 SASEGT. The CDR3 protein is CATENYREETGELFF. In nucleotides, the CDR3 is TGTGCCACAGAGAACTACAGGGAGGAGACCGGGGAGCTGTTTTTT.

V usage is TRBV5-5 and J usage is TRBJ2-5; a weak D match, TRBD2 (6 bases). Trimming shortened V by 4 bases and J by 3 bases, and 10 bases separated the two germline ends. Germline CDR1 is SGHKS and CDR2 is YYEKEE (reference sequence). This CDR3 comprises 13 residues. The CDR3 reads CASSLPGEETQYF. DNA for the CDR3: TGTGCCAGCAGCCTACCGGGGGAAGAGACCCAGTACTTC.

This clone was observed a few times. The chain carries TRBV12-5 and TRBJ1-1; D gene ambiguous. Per the germline V gene, CDR1 is LGHNT and CDR2 is FRNRAP. The CDR3 is made up of 13 amino acids. V was pared by 1 base and J by 0 bases, with 3 bases between. The CDR3 spells CASGLGLNTEAFF. The CDR3 DNA follows: TGTGCTAGTGGTTTGGGACTGAACACTGAAGCTTTCTTT.

This sequence joins TRBV5-4 and TRBJ2-1, with TRBD2 matching over 11 bases. The CDR3 is 19 amino acids. Germline V gene data show CDR1 as SGHNT and CDR2 as YYREEE (reference sequence). Unmatched junction bases numbered 14, after V lost 0 bases and J lost 6 bases. CDR3 loop: CASSLALGYSGGVGNEQFF. The CDR3 DNA is TGTGCCAGCAGCTTGGCTCTGGGGTATAGCGGGGGGGTCGGCAATGAGCAGTTCTTC.